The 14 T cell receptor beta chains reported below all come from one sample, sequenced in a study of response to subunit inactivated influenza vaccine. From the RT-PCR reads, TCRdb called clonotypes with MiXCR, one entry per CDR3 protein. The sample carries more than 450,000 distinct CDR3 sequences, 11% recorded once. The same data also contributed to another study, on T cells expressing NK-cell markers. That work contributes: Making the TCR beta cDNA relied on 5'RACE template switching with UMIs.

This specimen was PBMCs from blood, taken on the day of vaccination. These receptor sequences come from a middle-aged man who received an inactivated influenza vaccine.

CDR3 region: CASSGSRYEQYF. CDR3 nucleotides: TGTGCCAGCAGTGGTAGCAGATACGAGCAGTACTTC. V and J are TRBV25-1 and TRBJ2-7, with D hard to call. CDR3 size: 12 residues. Trimming removed 4 bases at V and 4 bases at J, with 8 bases between. Germline loops: CDR1 MGHDK, CDR2 SYGVNS.

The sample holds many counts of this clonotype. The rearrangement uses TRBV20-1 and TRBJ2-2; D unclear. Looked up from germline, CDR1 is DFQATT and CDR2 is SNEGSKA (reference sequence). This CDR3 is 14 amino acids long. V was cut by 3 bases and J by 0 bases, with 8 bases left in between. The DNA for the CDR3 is TGCAGTGCTAGCGTGCAAACGAACACCGGGGAGCTGTTTTTT. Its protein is CSASVQTNTGELFF.

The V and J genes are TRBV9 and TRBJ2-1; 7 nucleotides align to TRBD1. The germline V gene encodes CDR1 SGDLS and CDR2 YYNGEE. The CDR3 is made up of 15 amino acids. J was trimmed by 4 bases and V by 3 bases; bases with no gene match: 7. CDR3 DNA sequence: TGTGCCAGCAGCGCGTCCGGGACAGCTTACAATGAGCAGTTCTTC. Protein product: CASSASGTAYNEQFF. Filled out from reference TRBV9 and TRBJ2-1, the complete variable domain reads DSGVTQTPKHLITATGQRVTLRCSPRSGDLSVYWYQQSLDQGLQFLIQYYNGEERAKGNILERFSAQQFPDLHSELNLSSLELGDSALYFCASSASGTAYNEQFFGPGTRLTVL.

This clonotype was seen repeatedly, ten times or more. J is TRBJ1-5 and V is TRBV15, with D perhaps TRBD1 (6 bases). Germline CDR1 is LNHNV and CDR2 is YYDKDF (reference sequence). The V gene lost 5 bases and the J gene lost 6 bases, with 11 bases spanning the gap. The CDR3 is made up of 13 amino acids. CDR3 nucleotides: TGTGCCACCAGCGCCCCAGGGGCTCAGCCCCAGCATTTT. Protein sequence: CATSAPGAQPQHF.

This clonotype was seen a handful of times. CDR3 sequence reads: CASSLTVSSYNEQFF. The CDR3 region has the DNA TGCGCCAGCAGCTTAACAGTGAGCTCCTACAATGAGCAGTTCTTC. The V call is TRBV5-1, the J call TRBJ2-1; D is undetermined. The CDR3 contains 15 residues. V was shortened by 2 bases and J by 0 bases, with 9 bases between the two germline ends. Germline CDR1 and CDR2: SGHRS and YFSETQ.

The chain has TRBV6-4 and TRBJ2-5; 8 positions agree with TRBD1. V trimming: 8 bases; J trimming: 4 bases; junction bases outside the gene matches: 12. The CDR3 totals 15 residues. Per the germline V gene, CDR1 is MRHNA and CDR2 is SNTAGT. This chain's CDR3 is CASSSVAGGTETQYF. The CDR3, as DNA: TGTGCCAGCTCCTCCGTCGCAGGGGGCACAGAGACCCAGTACTTC.

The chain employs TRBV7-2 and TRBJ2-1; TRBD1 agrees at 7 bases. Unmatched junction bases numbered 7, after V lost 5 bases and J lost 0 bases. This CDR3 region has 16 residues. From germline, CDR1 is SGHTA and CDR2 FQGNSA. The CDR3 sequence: CASSRLRGSSYNEQFF. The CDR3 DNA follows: TGTGCCAGCAGCCGACTCAGGGGGAGCTCCTACAATGAGCAGTTCTTC.

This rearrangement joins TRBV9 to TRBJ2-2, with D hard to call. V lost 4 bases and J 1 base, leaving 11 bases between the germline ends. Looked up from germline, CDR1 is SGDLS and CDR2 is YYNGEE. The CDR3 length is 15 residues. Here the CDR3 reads CASSPRLLNTGELFF. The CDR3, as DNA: TGTGCCAGCAGCCCCCGTCTCTTGAACACCGGGGAGCTGTTTTTT.

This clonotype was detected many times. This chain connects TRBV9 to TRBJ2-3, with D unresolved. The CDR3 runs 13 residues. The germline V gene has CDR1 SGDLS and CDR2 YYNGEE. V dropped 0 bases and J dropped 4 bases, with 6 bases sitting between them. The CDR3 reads CASSVGGADTQYF. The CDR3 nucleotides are TGTGCCAGCAGCGTAGGGGGTGCAGATACGCAGTATTTT.

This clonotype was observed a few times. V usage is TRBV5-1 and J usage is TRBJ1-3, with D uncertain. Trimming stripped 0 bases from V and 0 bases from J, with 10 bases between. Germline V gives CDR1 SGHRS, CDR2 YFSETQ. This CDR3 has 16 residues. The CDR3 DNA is TGCGCCAGCAGCTTGGGGGCGGCGTCCTCTGGAAACACCATATATTTT. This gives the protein CASSLGAASSGNTIYF.

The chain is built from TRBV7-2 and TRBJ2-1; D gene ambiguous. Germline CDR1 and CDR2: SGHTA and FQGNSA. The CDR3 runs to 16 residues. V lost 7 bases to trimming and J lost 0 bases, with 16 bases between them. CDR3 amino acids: CASTLKLGNSYNEQFF. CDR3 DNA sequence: TGTGCCAGCACCCTAAAATTGGGAAACTCCTACAATGAGCAGTTCTTC.

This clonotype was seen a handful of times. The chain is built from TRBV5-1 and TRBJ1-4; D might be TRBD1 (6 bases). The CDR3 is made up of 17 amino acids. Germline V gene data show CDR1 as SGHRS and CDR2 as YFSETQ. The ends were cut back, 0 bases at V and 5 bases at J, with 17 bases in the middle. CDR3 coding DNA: TGCGCCAGCAGCTTGGCCTCGGGGGCAGGGGTGAATGAAAAACTGTTTTTT. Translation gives CASSLASGAGVNEKLFF.

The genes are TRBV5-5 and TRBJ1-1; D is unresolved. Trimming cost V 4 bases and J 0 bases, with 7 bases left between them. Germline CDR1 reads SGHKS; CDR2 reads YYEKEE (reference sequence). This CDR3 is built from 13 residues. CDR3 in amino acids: CASSGVLNTEAFF. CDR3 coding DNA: TGTGCCAGCAGCGGGGTACTGAACACTGAAGCTTTCTTT.

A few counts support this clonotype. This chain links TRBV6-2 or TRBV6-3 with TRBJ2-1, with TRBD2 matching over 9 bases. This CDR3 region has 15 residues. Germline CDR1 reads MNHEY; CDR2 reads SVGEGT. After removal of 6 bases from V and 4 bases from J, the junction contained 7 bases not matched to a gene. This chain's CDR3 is CASRGVAGDYNEQFF. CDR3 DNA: TGTGCCAGCAGGGGAGTAGCGGGGGATTACAATGAGCAGTTCTTC.